The next 27 T cell receptor beta chains were all read from a single sample in a study of blood T cell repertoires in COVID-19. Assay: immunoSEQ multiplex PCR; the TCRdb copy retains only in-frame clones and omits some. In the table there are some 200,000 clones, around 81% of which are singletons. Material for sequencing was peripheral blood. These receptor sequences come from a woman aged 55 to 70 with acute or convalescent COVID-19.

The genes are TRBV19 and TRBJ1-5; no reliable D call. This CDR3 contains 16 residues. The germline V gene has CDR1 LNHDA and CDR2 SQIVND (reference sequence). Trimming took 5 bases from V and 3 from J, leaving 17 bases between them. The DNA for the CDR3 is TGTGCCAGTAGTTTCCGACACGTAGAAACCAATCAGCCCCAGCATTTT. This translates into CASSFRHVETNQPQHF. The whole variable domain, filled in from reference TRBV19 and TRBJ1-5, reads DGGITQSPKYLFRKEGQNVTLSCEQNLNHDAMYWYRQDPGQGLRLIYYSQIVNDFQKGDIAEGYSVSREKKESFPLTVTSAQKNPTAFYLCASSFRHVETNQPQHFGDGTRLSIL.

V is TRBV3-1 (or the pseudogene TRBV3-2) and J is TRBJ1-4, with D possibly being TRBD1 (6 bases). Per germline, CDR1 LGHDT and CDR2 YNNKEL (reference sequence). Trimming left V 4 bases short and J 12 bases short, with 24 bases between. The CDR3 sequence is 16 residues long. The DNA for the CDR3 is TGTGCCAGCAGCCCAGGCCGGGGGGGCCCAGTTTCGGAACTGTTTTTT. Encoded protein: CASSPGRGGPVSELFF.

The rearrangement joins TRBV7-8 to TRBJ2-1; 9 bases match TRBD1. There are 15 residues in the CDR3. Per germline, CDR1 SGHVS and CDR2 FQNEAQ. Trimming removed 5 bases from V and 5 bases from J; junction bases left unmatched: 7. CDR3 bases: TGTGCCAGCAGCAAAACCGGGACAGGGAACAATGAGCAGTTCTTC. As protein: CASSKTGTGNNEQFF.

The chain uses TRBV2 and TRBJ1-4; no firm D call. Deletions cut 3 bases from V and 2 bases from J, with 19 bases between. The CDR3 sequence is 18 residues long. Per the germline V gene, CDR1 is SNHLY and CDR2 is FYNNEI. The CDR3 coding sequence is TGTGCCAGCAGTGAGACCCCCGAGGGCGTCGGCACTAATGAAAAACTGTTTTTT. It encodes CASSETPEGVGTNEKLFF.

V gene TRBV25-1 combines with J gene TRBJ1-5; possible D gene TRBD1, 6 bases. Trimming took 1 base from V and 0 from J, leaving 10 bases between them. Germline lookup yields CDR1 MGHDK and CDR2 SYGVNS. The CDR3 is made up of 16 amino acids. CDR3 sequence reads: CASSECGQYSNQPQHF. The CDR3 DNA sequence: TGTGCCAGCAGTGAATGCGGACAGTATAGCAATCAGCCCCAGCATTTT.

The chain couples TRBV5-1 to TRBJ1-1; D perhaps matches TRBD1 (5 bases). This CDR3 comprises 15 residues. Trimming shortened V by 1 base and J by 1 base, and 11 bases separated the two germline ends. The germline V gene encodes CDR1 SGHRS and CDR2 YFSETQ. CDR3 DNA: TGCGCCAGCAGCTTGTCTTACAGGTGGAACACTGAAGCTTTCTTT. Its protein is CASSLSYRWNTEAFF. Using reference TRBV5-1 and TRBJ1-1 for the parts outside the CDR3, the full variable domain is KAGVTQTPRYLIKTRGQQVTLSCSPISGHRSVSWYQQTPGQGLQFLFEYFSETQRNKGNFPGRFSGRQFSNSRSEMNVSTLELGDSALYLCASSLSYRWNTEAFFGQGTRLTVV.

The CDR3 nucleotides read TGTGCCAGCAGGGGGCACGGGAGCACTGAAGCTTTCTTT. Protein: CASRGHGSTEAFF. V and J are TRBV7-9 and TRBJ1-1, with D possibly being TRBD1 (5 bases). Trimming removed 6 bases from V and 4 bases from J, with 12 bases in between. Germline CDR1 reads SEHNR; CDR2 reads FQNEAQ (reference sequence). The CDR3 runs 13 residues. The variable domain in full, with the rest retrieved from reference TRBV7-9 and TRBJ1-1, is DTGVSQNPRHKITKRGQNVTFRCDPISEHNRLYWYRQTLGQGPEFLTYFQNEAQLEKSRLLSDRFSAERPKGSFSTLEIQRTEQGDSAMYLCASRGHGSTEAFFGQGTRLTVV.

A few counts support this clone. V gene TRBV19 combines with J gene TRBJ1-6; a weak D match, TRBD1 (5 bases). The CDR3 has 16 residues. V gave up 3 bases and J gave up 7 bases, with 16 bases separating them. Germline CDR1 reads LNHDA; CDR2 reads SQIVND (reference sequence). CDR3 in DNA: TGTGCCAGTAGTATTTCTTTGGGACTGACAAATTCACCCCTCCACTTT. It is translated as CASSISLGLTNSPLHF.

The chain uses TRBV3-1 (or the pseudogene TRBV3-2) and TRBJ1-2; the D is unclear. The V gene's germline CDR1 is LGHDT and CDR2 YNNKEL (reference sequence). Trimming took off 4 bases at V and 6 bases at J, with 15 bases between the two ends. This CDR3 is built from 14 residues. The CDR3 reads CASSRLSREDGYTF. The CDR3 coding sequence is TGTGCCAGCAGCCGCTTATCCCGGGAGGATGGCTACACCTTC.

The chain carries TRBV7-9 and TRBJ2-2, with D perhaps TRBD1 (5 bases). Germline loops: CDR1 SEHNR, CDR2 FQNEAQ (reference sequence). The V end lost 4 bases, the J end lost 4 bases, and 13 bases lay between the germline ends. The CDR3 runs to 15 residues. CDR3 in amino acids: CASSSLTESTGELFF. The DNA of the CDR3 is TGTGCCAGCAGCTCTCTGACAGAATCCACCGGGGAGCTGTTTTTT.

This clone was picked up one time. V usage is TRBV30 and J usage is TRBJ2-3, with 9 bases lining up with TRBD1. Germline V CDR1 and CDR2: GTSNPN, SVGIG (reference sequence). The CDR3 is 14 residues long. Trimming removed 2 bases from V and 4 bases from J; junction bases left unmatched: 4. The CDR3 is CAWSTGGDADTQYF. In DNA form, the CDR3 reads TGTGCCTGGAGTACAGGGGGCGACGCAGATACGCAGTATTTT.

The chain uses TRBV12-3 or TRBV12-4 and TRBJ1-2; 9 bases map to TRBD1. This CDR3 is 12 amino acids long. The J segment lost 7 bases and the V segment lost 4 bases, leaving 1 base of the junction unmatched. DNA of the CDR3: TGTGCCAGCAGTTGGACAGGGGCTGGCTACACCTTC. It specifies CASSWTGAGYTF.

This clone has a single count. The gene calls are TRBV5-4 and TRBJ1-2; D remains ambiguous. Trimming pared 1 base from V and 0 bases from J, leaving 10 bases between. Germline lookup yields CDR1 SGHNT and CDR2 YYREEE (reference sequence). This CDR3 spans 15 amino acids. The CDR3 coding sequence is TGTGCCAGCAGCTTGACGGCAGGTCCTAACTATGGCTACACCTTC. Amino acid sequence: CASSLTAGPNYGYTF.

This chain connects TRBV2 to TRBJ1-2; a weak D match, TRBD1 (5 bases). Trimming removed 1 base from V and 8 bases from J, with 11 bases in between. CDR1 SNHLY and CDR2 FYNNEI come from the germline V gene. CDR3 size: 13 residues. The CDR3 nucleotides read TGTGCCAGCAGTGAAGGCAGGGATAGAGGCTACACCTTC. This codes for CASSEGRDRGYTF.

This clone has only a few counts. V gene TRBV7-9 combines with J gene TRBJ2-5; D is uncertain. CDR3 length equals 11 residues. Germline lookup yields CDR1 SEHNR and CDR2 FQNEAQ (reference sequence). The V and J ends lost 5 bases and 4 bases respectively, with 5 bases between them. CDR3 bases: TGTGCCAGCAGCATACTAGAGACCCAGTACTTC. Translated: CASSILETQYF. The entire variable domain, with the rest obtained from reference TRBV7-9 and TRBJ2-5, is as follows: DTGVSQNPRHKITKRGQNVTFRCDPISEHNRLYWYRQTLGQGPEFLTYFQNEAQLEKSRLLSDRFSAERPKGSFSTLEIQRTEQGDSAMYLCASSILETQYFGPGTRLLVL.

In its sample, this clone was seen once. J is TRBJ2-7 and V is TRBV29-1, with D possibly matching TRBD2 (5 bases). Germline CDR1 is SQVTM and CDR2 is ANQGSEA. V was pared by 5 bases and J by 7 bases, with 12 bases between. The CDR3 runs 11 residues. This CDR3 is CSVSLGSEQYF. The CDR3 DNA follows: TGCAGCGTTTCTCTGGGGAGTGAGCAGTACTTC.

The V gene is TRBV28, the J gene TRBJ1-2; no firm D call. V dropped 3 bases and J dropped 5 bases, with 10 bases sitting between them. The CDR3 length is 13 residues. Germline CDR1 MDHEN, CDR2 SYDVKM. The CDR3: CASSFEGRYGYTF. The CDR3 DNA is TGTGCCAGCAGTTTTGAGGGCAGATATGGCTACACCTTC.

The gene calls are TRBV3-1 (or the pseudogene TRBV3-2) and TRBJ1-1, with TRBD1 identical over 8 bases. CDR1 LGHDT and CDR2 YNNKEL come from the germline V gene (reference sequence). Trimming at V came to 0 bases and at J to 6 bases, leaving 3 bases not matched to a gene. The CDR3 spans 14 residues. This chain's CDR3 is CASSQENRGAEAFF. The CDR3 DNA reads TGTGCCAGCAGCCAAGAGAACAGGGGGGCTGAAGCTTTCTTT.

The V gene is TRBV21-1, the J gene TRBJ2-3; TRBD2 is the table's D call and was not checked against the DNA. TRBV21-1 is flagged as a pseudogene. The CDR3 is 13 amino acids. Written as DNA, the CDR3 is TGTGCCAGGAATAGCGGGAGAAATAATACGCAGTATTTT. Protein product: CARNSGRNNTQYF.

The V and J genes are TRBV30 and TRBJ2-7; 10 positions match TRBD2. The germline CDR1 and CDR2 sequences are GTSNPN and SVGIG (reference sequence). The ends lost 2 bases at V and 2 bases at J; junction bases unmatched: 12. The CDR3 is 17 amino acids. In DNA, the CDR3 is TGTGCCTGGAGTCGTGGAGGTCTTCTAGCGGGGGCCTACGAGCAGTACTTC. Its translation: CAWSRGGLLAGAYEQYF.

The rearrangement uses TRBV5-1 and TRBJ1-3, with 10 positions matching TRBD1. Losses at the gene ends were 3 bases for V and 4 bases for J; bases not matched to a gene: 10. CDR1 is SGHRS and CDR2 is YFSETQ in the germline V gene. The CDR3 extends over 17 amino acids. The CDR3 reads CASSSEPGTGVGNTIYF. The CDR3 DNA sequence: TGCGCCAGCAGCTCCGAGCCCGGGACAGGGGTAGGAAACACCATATATTTT.

V is TRBV30 and J is TRBJ2-7, with D tentatively TRBD1 (6 bases). The CDR3 is made up of 14 amino acids. Trimming removed 0 bases at V and 1 base at J, with 10 bases between. Germline V gives CDR1 GTSNPN, CDR2 SVGIG (reference sequence). The CDR3 spells CAWSVFRGSYEQYF. Here the CDR3 DNA reads TGTGCCTGGAGTGTATTTAGGGGGTCCTACGAGCAGTACTTC. Full variable domain (rest looked up from reference TRBV30 and TRBJ2-7): SQTIHQWPATLVQPVGSPLSLECTVEGTSNPNLYWYRQAAGRGLQLLFYSVGIGQISSEVPQNLSASRPQDRQFILSSKKLLLSDSGFYLCAWSVFRGSYEQYFGPGTRLTVT.

This chain connects TRBV11-2 to TRBJ2-3, with 9 nucleotides matching TRBD2. This CDR3 contains 17 residues. After removal of 1 base from V and 3 bases from J, the junction contained 8 bases not matched to a gene. Germline values: CDR1 SGHAT, CDR2 FQNNGV. This CDR3 reads CASSLVRGGIHTDTQYF. CDR3 in DNA: TGTGCCAGCAGCTTAGTGCGGGGGGGGATCCATACAGATACGCAGTATTTT.

The rearrangement joins TRBV7-9 to TRBJ2-2; maybe TRBD1 (5 bases). This CDR3 contains 16 residues. Looked up from germline, CDR1 is SEHNR and CDR2 is FQNEAQ (reference sequence). V was pared by 5 bases and J by 4 bases, with 17 bases between. CDR3 region: CASSPIKGPGTGELFF. CDR3 bases: TGTGCCAGCAGCCCAATAAAGGGGCCGGGCACCGGGGAGCTGTTTTTT.

Note on this clone: The junction does not match germline at one end; this may be a read error. The rearrangement uses TRBV9 and TRBJ1-2; TRBD1 might be the D (6 bases). Germline V gene sequence: CDR1 SGDLS, CDR2 YYNGEE. CDR3 length: 15 amino acids. CDR3 residues: CATSGPREGGYGYTF. The CDR3 DNA reads as TGTGCCACCAGCGGCCCAAGGGAAGGGGGCTATGGCTACACCTTC.

The chain recombines TRBV11-2 with TRBJ2-7, with D hard to call. The V end lost 0 bases, the J end lost 2 bases, and 17 bases lay between the germline ends. This CDR3 spans 17 amino acids. CDR1 is SGHAT and CDR2 is FQNNGV in the germline V gene. CDR3 residues: CASSLDPAAGRAYEQYF. The CDR3 DNA reads as TGTGCCAGCAGCTTAGATCCCGCAGCCGGTCGGGCCTACGAGCAGTACTTC.

V usage is TRBV4-1 and J usage is TRBJ2-4; the D is unclear. V lost 0 bases and J lost 0, with 9 bases in between. This CDR3 has 16 residues. Germline V gene lookup returns CDR1 MGHRA and CDR2 YSYEKL. The CDR3: CASSQELRGAKNIQYF. CDR3 DNA sequence: TGCGCCAGCAGCCAAGAACTTCGCGGAGCCAAAAACATTCAGTACTTC.